This passage covers 10 T cell receptor beta chains from one sample sequenced in a study of cytomegalovirus exposure and HLA in healthy donors. 13 Jbeta primers and 60 Vbeta primers were used for the PCR. Measured with immunoSEQ multiplex PCR; TCRdb has only the in-frame clones, and not every one. The sample carries around 130,000 clones, around 72% recorded once. Sequencing was done on a sample of PBMCs. These receptors all come from a woman aged 18-29 years in good health and CMV-seronegative.

The chain carries TRBV30 and TRBJ1-1, with D perhaps TRBD1 (5 bases). V was pared by 5 bases and J by 4 bases, with 14 bases between. This CDR3 comprises 13 residues. Germline V gene sequence: CDR1 GTSNPN, CDR2 SVGIG (reference sequence). CDR3 sequence: CAWGSRGTTEAFF. The CDR3 nucleotides read TGTGCCTGGGGATCTAGGGGTACCACTGAAGCTTTCTTT.

This chain uses TRBV29-1 with TRBJ2-3, with TRBD2 identical over 14 bases. This CDR3 contains 16 residues. With V trimmed by 7 bases and J by 1 base, 7 bases remained unmatched. Germline V lookup: CDR1 SQVTM, CDR2 ANQGSEA. The CDR3, as DNA: TGCAGCGCCGGGGGGACTAGCGGGAGAGGCACAGATACGCAGTATTTT. It yields the protein CSAGGTSGRGTDTQYF.

V and J are TRBV7-8 and TRBJ2-7; 7 bases agree with TRBD2. CDR3 length: 11 amino acids. The V segment lost 5 bases and the J segment 6 bases; nucleotides outside the gene matches: 1. Germline values: CDR1 SGHVS, CDR2 FQNEAQ. DNA of the CDR3: TGTGCCAGCAGCCCGGGGGGCGAGCAGTACTTC. This codes for CASSPGGEQYF.

The rearrangement joins TRBV7-9 to TRBJ2-1; possible D gene TRBD2, 6 bases. Germline-derived CDR1 and CDR2 are SEHNR and FQNEAQ (reference sequence). The V gene lost 6 bases and the J gene lost 4 bases, with 16 bases spanning the gap. The CDR3 loop spans 15 amino acids. The CDR3 spells CASSPSGTLYNEQFF. The CDR3 DNA follows: TGTGCCAGCAGTCCCTCCGGGACTCTTTACAATGAGCAGTTCTTC.

The V and J genes are TRBV6-4 and TRBJ2-3; a possible D gene is TRBD2 (6 bases). V lost 5 bases to trimming and J lost 0 bases, with 12 bases between them. The CDR3 totals 15 residues. CDR1 and CDR2 from the germline V gene are MRHNA and SNTAGT. The CDR3 is CASSIGSGSTDTQYF. The CDR3 DNA follows: TGTGCCAGCAGTATCGGTAGCGGAAGCACAGATACGCAGTATTTT.

The rearrangement uses TRBV4-1 and TRBJ2-2, with TRBD2 matching 10 bases. Germline CDR1 MGHRA, CDR2 YSYEKL. CDR3 length equals 17 residues. The V and J ends lost 1 base and 0 bases, in that order; junction bases with no gene match: 2. The CDR3 DNA reads as TGCGCCAGCAGCCAAGCCGGGACTAGCGCGAACACCGGGGAGCTGTTTTTT. Amino acids: CASSQAGTSANTGELFF.

This chain joins TRBV25-1 and TRBJ1-1; possibly TRBD1 for D (5 bases). CDR1 and CDR2 from the germline V gene are MGHDK and SYGVNS. The CDR3 loop spans 15 amino acids. V lost 3 bases and J lost 6, with 17 bases in between. For the CDR3, the DNA is TGTGCCAGCAGTGACAGGGTTGGGATTAGGGCTGAAGCTTTCTTT. This sequence encodes CASSDRVGIRAEAFF.

The table lists this clone with a few counts. CDR3 loop: CASKKAGEQFF. The DNA for the CDR3 is TGTGCCAGCAAAAAAGCGGGTGAGCAGTTCTTC. J is TRBJ2-1 and V is TRBV6-5, with a possible D match to TRBD2 (6 bases). Germline V lookup: CDR1 MNHEY, CDR2 SVGAGI. The V and J ends lost 7 bases and 9 bases respectively, with 10 bases between them. This CDR3 is 11 amino acids long.

The rearrangement uses TRBV2 and TRBJ1-1, with unresolved D. V was pared by 7 bases and J by 1 base, with 4 bases between. Germline V gene lookup returns CDR1 SNHLY and CDR2 FYNNEI. The CDR3 runs to 11 residues. CDR3 residues: CASTGNTEAFF. For the CDR3, the DNA is TGTGCCAGCACCGGGAACACTGAAGCTTTCTTT.

The chain is built from TRBV25-1 and TRBJ1-1; D is unresolved. Looked up from germline, CDR1 is MGHDK and CDR2 is SYGVNS. This CDR3 contains 14 residues. Deletions cut 8 bases from V and 3 bases from J, with 16 bases between. The CDR3 is CASSVPESHTEAFF. The CDR3 region has the DNA TGTGCCAGCTCGGTCCCGGAGAGCCACACTGAAGCTTTCTTT.